This record concerns one T cell receptor beta chain sequence. Its antigen is currently unknown. The CDR3 spans 13 residues. The germline CDR1 and CDR2 sequences are MNHEY and SMNVEV (reference sequence). Trimming left V 6 bases short and J 0 bases short, with 8 bases between. Generated by immunoSEQ multiplex PCR, the TCRdb table keeps only in-frame clones and is missing some. This table has over 8,000 clones, about 60% appearing once. These data are taken from a study of T cell clonotyping in hematopoietic cell transplantation. Regarding the study as a whole: Recipient TCR diversity dropped after transplant; expanded clonotypes rose from day 30 to 180. Graft donor and pretransplant recipient Inverse Simpson Index values predicted broader posttransplant TCR diversity.

Samples: about 28 days before transplant, then days 30, 100 and 180 after. Sequencing used peripheral blood mononuclear cells, obtained 100 days after allogeneic stem cell transplant. The sequence came from a male patient aged 60 to 75 who had an allogeneic stem cell transplant from an unrelated donor, so the T cells may come from the graft donor. Some clones in this sample may be carry-over from other donors' samples. The chain links TRBV27 to TRBJ1-1; no clear D. CDR3 sequence: CASRPTMNTEAFF. Here the CDR3 DNA reads TGTGCCAGCAGGCCAACAATGAACACTGAAGCTTTCTTT.